The source of this T cell receptor (beta chain) is a study of OX40 agonist ivuxolimab in advanced cancers. Trimming cost V 7 bases and J 5 bases, with 12 bases left between them. There are 12 residues in the CDR3. The V gene's germline CDR1 is MDHEN and CDR2 SYDVKM. Measured with immunoSEQ multiplex PCR; TCRdb has only the in-frame clones, and not every one. The sample gives 80,000 or so clones, around 90% of which show up once; 1.5% to 2% is in the top ten. The input for sequencing was CD4+ or CD8+ T cells sorted from blood, taken in a trial of the OX40 agonist ivuxolimab. The rearrangement joins TRBV28 to TRBJ2-7; D is ambiguous. This sequence was found in an adult with an advanced solid tumor such as melanoma, head and neck, liver or kidney cancer. The CDR3 DNA reads as TGTGCCAGCACAAGTTCTGTGGACGAGCAGTACTTC. Its translation is CASTSSVDEQYF.